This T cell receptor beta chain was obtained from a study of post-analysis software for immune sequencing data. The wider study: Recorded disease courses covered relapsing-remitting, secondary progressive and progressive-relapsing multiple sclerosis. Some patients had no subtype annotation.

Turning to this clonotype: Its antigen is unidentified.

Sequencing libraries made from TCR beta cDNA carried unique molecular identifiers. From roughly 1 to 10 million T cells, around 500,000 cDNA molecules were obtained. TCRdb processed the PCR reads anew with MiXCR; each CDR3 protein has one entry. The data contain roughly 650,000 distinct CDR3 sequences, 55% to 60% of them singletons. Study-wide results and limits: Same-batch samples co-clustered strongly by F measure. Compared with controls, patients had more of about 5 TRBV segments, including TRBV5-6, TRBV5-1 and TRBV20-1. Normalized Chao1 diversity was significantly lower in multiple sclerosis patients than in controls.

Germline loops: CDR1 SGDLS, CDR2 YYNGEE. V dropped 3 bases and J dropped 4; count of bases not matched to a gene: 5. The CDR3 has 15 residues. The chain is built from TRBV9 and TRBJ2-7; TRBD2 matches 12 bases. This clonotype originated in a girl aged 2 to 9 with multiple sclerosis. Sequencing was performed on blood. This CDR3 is CASSAGLAGMYEQYF. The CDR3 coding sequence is TGTGCCAGCAGCGCCGGACTAGCGGGGATGTACGAGCAGTACTTC.